This T cell receptor beta chain derives from a study of T cells in Graves' hyperthyroidism and ophthalmopathy. Germline V gene data show CDR1 as SEHNR and CDR2 as FQNEAQ (reference sequence). V was trimmed by 11 bases and J by 3 bases, leaving 22 bases between them. The CDR3 has 15 amino acids. General study points: Most clonotypes expanded in thyroid above 0.001 were likewise present in blood.

This clonotype was observed at least ten times. Its antigen remains unknown. Diagnostic assessment was based on clinical symptoms, serum thyroxine and TRAb, thyroid ultrasound and orbital computed tomography. The TCR beta CDR3 regions underwent amplification using RNA transcripts as the source. RT-PCR in the first round (using the HTBI primer set) targeted the TCR CDR3. TCRdb re-derived calls from the multiplex PCR reads in MiXCR, one entry per CDR3 protein. The table includes about 380,000 distinct CDR3 sequences, 18% detected once. Sequencing was carried out using blood. The genes are TRBV7-9 and TRBJ1-1; no firm D call. This receptor was obtained from a man younger than 35 with Graves' ophthalmopathy. Here the CDR3 DNA reads TGTGCCGCCGGTCTCTGGGCGGCCCAAGACACTGAAGCTTTCTTT. This codes for CAAGLWAAQDTEAFF.